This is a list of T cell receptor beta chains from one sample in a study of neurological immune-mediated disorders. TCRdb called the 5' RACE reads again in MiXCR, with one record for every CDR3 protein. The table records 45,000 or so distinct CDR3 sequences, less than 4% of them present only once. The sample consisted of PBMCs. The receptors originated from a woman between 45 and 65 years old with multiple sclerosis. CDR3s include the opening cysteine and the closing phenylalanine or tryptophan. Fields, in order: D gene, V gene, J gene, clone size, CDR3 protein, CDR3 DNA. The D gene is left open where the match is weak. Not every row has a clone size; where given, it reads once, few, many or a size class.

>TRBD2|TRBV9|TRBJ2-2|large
CASSVRRTSGNTGELFF
TGTGCCAGCAGCGTACGTAGGACTAGCGGGAACACCGGGGAGCTGTTTTTT
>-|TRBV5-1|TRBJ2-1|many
CASSLGYTTRIYNEQFF
TGCGCCAGCAGCTTGGGGTATACTACTCGTATATACAATGAGCAGTTCTTC
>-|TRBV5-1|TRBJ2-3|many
CASSLLHSGTLSPDTQYF
TGCGCCAGCAGCTTATTACATTCGGGAACACTTTCGCCTGATACGCAGTATTTT
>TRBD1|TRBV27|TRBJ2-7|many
CASSPTGTGTISEQYF
TGTGCCAGCAGCCCTACCGGGACAGGGACCATTAGCGAGCAGTACTTC
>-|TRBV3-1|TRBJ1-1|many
CASSQARSGRGVPAFF
TGTGCCAGCAGCCAAGCACGTTCCGGGAGAGGGGTACCAGCTTTCTTT
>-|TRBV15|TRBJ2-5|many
CATSRRTEETQYF
TGTGCCACCAGCAGAAGGACGGAAGAGACCCAGTACTTC
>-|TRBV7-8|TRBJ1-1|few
CASSLEKWGTEAFF
TGTGCCAGCAGCTTAGAAAAATGGGGCACTGAAGCTTTCTTT
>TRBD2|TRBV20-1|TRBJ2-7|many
CSARGRRREGHEQYF
TGCAGTGCTAGAGGACGACGGCGGGAGGGCCATGAGCAGTACTTC
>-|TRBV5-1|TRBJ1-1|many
CASSVDGLNTEAFF
TGCGCCAGCAGCGTCGACGGCTTGAACACTGAAGCTTTCTTT
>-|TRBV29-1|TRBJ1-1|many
CSVEDRRKTNTEAFF
TGCAGCGTTGAAGATCGGCGGAAGACGAACACTGAAGCTTTCTTT
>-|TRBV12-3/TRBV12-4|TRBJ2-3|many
CASSPRLFNEMDTQYF
TGTGCCAGCAGCCCCAGGCTATTTAATGAAATGGATACGCAGTATTTT
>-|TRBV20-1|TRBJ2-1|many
CSAGVSSYNEQFF
TGCAGTGCGGGGGTCAGCTCCTACAATGAGCAGTTCTTC
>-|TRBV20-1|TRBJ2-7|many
CSAREGETQPGHEQYF
TGCAGTGCTAGAGAGGGGGAGACACAGCCGGGCCACGAGCAGTACTTC
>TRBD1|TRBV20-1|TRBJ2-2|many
CSATQGPNTGELFF
TGCAGTGCTACACAGGGGCCGAACACCGGGGAGCTGTTTTTT
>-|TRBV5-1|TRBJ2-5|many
CASSLVGNQETQYF
TGCGCCAGCAGCTTGGTGGGGAATCAAGAGACCCAGTACTTC
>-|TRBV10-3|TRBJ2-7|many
CAISPSLASEQYF
TGTGCCATCTCTCCGTCGCTAGCGTCTGAGCAGTACTTC
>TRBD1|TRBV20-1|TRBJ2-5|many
CSPLLTWTGKASHQETQYF
TGCAGTCCGCTCCTTACCTGGACAGGCAAGGCTTCGCACCAAGAGACCCAGTACTTC
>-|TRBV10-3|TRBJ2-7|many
CAISELREVQYF
TGTGCCATCAGTGAGCTGAGGGAAGTGCAGTACTTC
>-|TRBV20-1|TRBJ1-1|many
CSASRGPYTEAFF
TGCAGTGCTAGTCGGGGGCCGTACACTGAAGCTTTCTTT
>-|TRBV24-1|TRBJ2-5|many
CAPAIRGDFQETQYF
TGTGCCCCCGCTATAAGGGGGGACTTCCAAGAGACCCAGTACTTC
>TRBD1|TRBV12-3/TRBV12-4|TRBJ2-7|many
CGITTGGSYEQYF
TGTGGAATAACGACAGGGGGCTCCTACGAGCAGTACTTC
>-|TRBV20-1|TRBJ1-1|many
CSARVPETGGAEAFF
TGCAGTGCTAGAGTGCCGGAGACCGGGGGCGCTGAAGCTTTCTTT
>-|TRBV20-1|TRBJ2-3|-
CSASSAGTTDTQYF
TGCAGTGCTAGTAGCGCGGGGACCACAGATACGCAGTATTTT
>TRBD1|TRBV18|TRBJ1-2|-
CASSPDRGRNYGYTF
TGTGCCAGCTCACCTGACAGGGGGAGGAACTATGGCTACACCTTC
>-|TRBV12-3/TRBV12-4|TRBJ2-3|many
CASSSPWPDTQYF
TGTGCCAGCAGTTCCCCCTGGCCAGATACGCAGTATTTT
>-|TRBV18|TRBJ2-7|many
CASSPPAGSYEQYF
TGTGCCAGCTCACCACCCGCAGGCTCCTACGAGCAGTACTTC
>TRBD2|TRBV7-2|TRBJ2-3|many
CASSRLAGVADTQYF
TGTGCCAGCAGCAGACTAGCGGGGGTAGCAGATACGCAGTATTTT
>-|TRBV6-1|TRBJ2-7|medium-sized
CASGDPSRGFSYEQYF
TGTGCCAGCGGGGATCCGTCGAGGGGATTCTCCTACGAGCAGTACTTC
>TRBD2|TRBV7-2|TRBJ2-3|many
CASSLGTSRNTQYF
TGTGCCAGCAGCTTGGGGACTAGTCGAAATACGCAGTATTTT
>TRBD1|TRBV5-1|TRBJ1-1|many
CASSGTDLASAFF
TGCGCCAGCAGCGGGACAGACCTAGCCAGCGCTTTCTTT
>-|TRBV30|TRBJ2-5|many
CAWSVERAQYF
TGTGCCTGGAGTGTGGAAAGGGCCCAGTACTTC
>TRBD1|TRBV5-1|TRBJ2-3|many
CASARQGSTDTQYF
TGCGCCAGCGCCAGACAGGGAAGCACAGATACGCAGTATTTT
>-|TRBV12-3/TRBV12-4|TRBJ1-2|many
CASSLSFGAGGYTF
TGTGCCAGCAGTTTAAGTTTTGGGGCGGGTGGCTACACCTTC
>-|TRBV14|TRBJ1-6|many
CASSLSQNSPLHF
TGTGCCAGCAGCCTTAGCCAGAATTCACCCCTCCACTTT
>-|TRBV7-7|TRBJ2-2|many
CASSFDTTGELFF
TGTGCCAGCAGCTTCGACACCACCGGGGAGCTGTTTTTT
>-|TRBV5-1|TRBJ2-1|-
CASSLGHTAYNEQFF
TGCGCCAGCAGCTTGGGACACACGGCCTACAATGAGCAGTTCTTC
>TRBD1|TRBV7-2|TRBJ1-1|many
CASSRTGTGLFF
TGTGCCAGCAGCCGAACCGGGACAGGGCTTTTCTTT
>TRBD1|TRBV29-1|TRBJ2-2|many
CSADGTGDTGELFF
TGCAGCGCCGACGGGACAGGGGACACCGGGGAGCTGTTTTTT
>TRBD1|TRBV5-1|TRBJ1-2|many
CASSLKQGANYGYTF
TGCGCCAGCAGCCTTAAACAGGGGGCCAACTATGGCTACACCTTC
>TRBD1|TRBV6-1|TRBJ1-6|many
CATSSGGLSSPLHF
TGTGCCACAAGTTCAGGGGGCTTGAGTTCACCCCTCCACTTT
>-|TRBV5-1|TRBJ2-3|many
CASSPGSNGDTQYF
TGCGCCAGCAGCCCGGGGAGTAACGGGGATACGCAGTATTTT
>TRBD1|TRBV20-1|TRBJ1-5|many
CSAEDRPTRHQPQHF
TGCAGTGCTGAGGACAGGCCGACCCGCCATCAGCCCCAGCATTTT
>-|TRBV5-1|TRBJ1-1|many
CASSPDRIMNTEAFF
TGCGCCAGCAGCCCGGATCGGATCATGAACACTGAAGCTTTCTTT
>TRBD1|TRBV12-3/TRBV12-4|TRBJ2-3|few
CASRDTGGTDTQYF
TGTGCCAGCAGGGATACAGGGGGCACAGATACGCAGTATTTT
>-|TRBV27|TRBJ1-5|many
CASSNGGAQHF
TGTGCCAGCAGTAATGGTGGGGCCCAGCATTTT
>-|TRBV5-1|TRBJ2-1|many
CASTPDGPIYNEQFF
TGCGCCAGCACTCCGGACGGACCCATCTACAATGAGCAGTTCTTC
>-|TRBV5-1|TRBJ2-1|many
CASSLLASYNEQFF
TGCGCCAGCAGCTTGTTAGCCTCCTACAATGAGCAGTTCTTC
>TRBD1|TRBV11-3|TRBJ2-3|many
CASSPRQGATDTQYF
TGTGCCAGCAGCCCAAGACAGGGGGCAACAGATACGCAGTATTTT
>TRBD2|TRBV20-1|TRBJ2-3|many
CSAKTSGRADTQYF
TGCAGTGCTAAAACTAGCGGGAGGGCAGATACGCAGTATTTT
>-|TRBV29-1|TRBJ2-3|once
CSVSDKDTQYF
TGCAGCGTGTCGGACAAAGATACGCAGTATTTT
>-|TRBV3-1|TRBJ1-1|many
CASSSVGGTEAFF
TGTGCCAGCAGCTCAGTAGGGGGAACTGAAGCTTTCTTT
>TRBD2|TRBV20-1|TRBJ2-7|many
CSARREGFGGEQYF
TGCAGTGCTAGGAGGGAGGGTTTTGGCGGCGAGCAGTACTTC
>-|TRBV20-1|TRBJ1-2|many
CSARDTSRGLEGYTF
TGCAGTGCTAGAGATACCAGCCGGGGATTAGAGGGCTACACCTTC
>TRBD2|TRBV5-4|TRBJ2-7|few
CASSFGLGSYEQYF
TGTGCCAGCAGCTTCGGACTAGGGAGCTACGAGCAGTACTTC
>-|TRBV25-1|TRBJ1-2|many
CASSPGHLYGYTF
TGTGCCAGCAGTCCGGGACACCTCTATGGCTACACCTTC
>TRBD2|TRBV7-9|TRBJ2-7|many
CASSTGEGQPYF
TGTGCCAGCAGCACCGGGGAGGGTCAGCCGTACTTC
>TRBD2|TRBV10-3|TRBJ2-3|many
CAISESVLAGGLDTDTQYF
TGTGCCATCAGTGAGTCTGTATTAGCGGGAGGTCTCGACACAGATACGCAGTATTTT
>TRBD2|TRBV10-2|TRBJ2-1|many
CASSGAPIAGVYNEQFF
TGCGCCAGCAGCGGAGCACCCATAGCGGGGGTCTACAATGAGCAGTTCTTC